The 27 T cell receptor beta chains given below trace back to one sample, sequenced in a study of cytomegalovirus exposure and HLA in healthy donors. Both 60 Vbeta primers and 13 Jbeta primers went into the PCR. Produced via immunoSEQ multiplex PCR; TCRdb's table is partial and in-frame only. Among tens of thousands of clones listed, approximately 71% were seen once. Material for sequencing was PBMCs. The receptors shown here come from a man in his forties in good health and CMV-seronegative.

This sequence joins TRBV5-6 and TRBJ1-2; D gene uncertain. In germline, CDR1 is SGHDT, CDR2 YYEEEE. The CDR3 totals 12 residues. V lost 5 bases, J lost 7 bases, and 12 bases lay in between. CDR3: CASSRDIPGYTF. CDR3 DNA: TGTGCCAGCAGTCGTGACATTCCTGGCTACACCTTC.

The chain carries TRBV29-1 and TRBJ2-3; TRBD2 matches 10 bases. Germline V gene lookup returns CDR1 SQVTM and CDR2 ANQGSEA. The CDR3 contains 13 residues. V was pared by 6 bases and J by 6 bases, with 6 bases of the junction left unmatched. CDR3 nucleotides: TGCAGCGTCGCCCGGGGACTAGCGGATACGCAGTATTTT. Protein product: CSVARGLADTQYF.

V usage is TRBV15 and J usage is TRBJ1-2; 9 bases match TRBD1. Germline CDR1 and CDR2: LNHNV and YYDKDF (reference sequence). The CDR3 extends over 16 amino acids. Trimming removed 0 bases from V and 8 bases from J; junction bases left unmatched: 10. The CDR3, as DNA: TGTGCCACCAGCAGAGATGGGGCCGGGACAGGGAGAGGCTACACCTTC. This gives the protein CATSRDGAGTGRGYTF.

The chain joins TRBV18 to TRBJ1-2; a possible D gene is TRBD1 (5 bases). This CDR3 region has 14 residues. V was cut by 5 bases and J by 4 bases, with 14 bases left in between. Germline values: CDR1 KGHSH, CDR2 LQKENI. The CDR3 DNA sequence: TGTGCCAGCTCAGCGGACATCTCCGTCTATGGCTACACCTTC. Translating gives CASSADISVYGYTF.

This chain links TRBV7-9 with TRBJ1-5, with D uncertain. The CDR3 totals 14 residues. Trimming pared 4 bases from V and 6 bases from J, leaving 13 bases between. Germline CDR1 SEHNR, CDR2 FQNEAQ (reference sequence). The CDR3 region is CASSSQQVVQPQHF. In nucleotides, the CDR3 is TGTGCCAGCAGCTCGCAGCAGGTGGTTCAGCCCCAGCATTTT. The variable domain in full, with the rest retrieved from reference TRBV7-9 and TRBJ1-5, is DTGVSQNPRHKITKRGQNVTFRCDPISEHNRLYWYRQTLGQGPEFLTYFQNEAQLEKSRLLSDRFSAERPKGSFSTLEIQRTEQGDSAMYLCASSSQQVVQPQHFGDGTRLSIL.

The chain carries TRBV2 and TRBJ2-7; 7 bases map to TRBD1. Germline CDR1 and CDR2: SNHLY and FYNNEI. This CDR3 is built from 13 residues. The junction had 5 bases not matched to a gene; V was cut back by 6 bases and J by 3 bases. CDR3 protein: CASREQGLYEQYF. The CDR3 coding sequence is TGTGCCAGCAGGGAACAGGGGCTCTACGAGCAGTACTTC.

The chain uses TRBV6-5 and TRBJ1-5, with TRBD1 identical over 7 bases. The CDR3 contains 13 residues. V was clipped by 6 bases and J by 4 bases; unmatched bases: 3. Germline V gene sequence: CDR1 MNHEY, CDR2 SVGAGI. The DNA for the CDR3 is TGTGCCAGCAGAGAGGGACAGAATCAGCCCCAGCATTTT. Protein: CASREGQNQPQHF.

This clone was seen more than once but under ten times. The rearrangement uses TRBV9 and TRBJ2-7; 8 positions match TRBD2. CDR1 is SGDLS, CDR2 YYNGEE, per germline. Trimming at V came to 4 bases and at J to 12 bases, leaving 15 bases not matched to a gene. The CDR3 loop spans 14 amino acids. The CDR3 sequence is CASSLGGDGGPVYF. Written as DNA, the CDR3 is TGTGCCAGCAGCCTCGGGGGGGACGGCGGTCCCGTGTACTTC.

The rearrangement joins TRBV6-5 to TRBJ1-1, with 9 nucleotides matching TRBD1. Germline CDR1 and CDR2: MNHEY and SVGAGI. The CDR3 sequence is 15 residues long. Unmatched junction bases numbered 5, after V lost 5 bases and J lost 1 base. The CDR3 protein is CASSSPGQGNTEAFF. DNA for the CDR3: TGTGCCAGCAGTAGCCCGGGACAGGGGAACACTGAAGCTTTCTTT.

This clone has just a few counts. The chain uses TRBV4-1 and TRBJ1-2, with a weak D call TRBD1 (5 bases). This CDR3 contains 13 residues. Germline V gives CDR1 MGHRA, CDR2 YSYEKL. V was pared by 4 bases and J by 1 base, with 7 bases between. The CDR3 reads CASSPGGNYGYTF. CDR3 bases: TGCGCCAGCAGCCCCGGGGGTAACTATGGCTACACCTTC.

This sequence joins TRBV28 and TRBJ1-1; 7 nucleotides line up with TRBD1. Germline lookup yields CDR1 MDHEN and CDR2 SYDVKM. This CDR3 spans 14 amino acids. J lost 0 bases, V lost 5 bases, and 3 bases had no gene match. The CDR3 sequence: CASSRQGLNTEAFF. The CDR3 DNA reads as TGTGCCAGCAGTAGACAGGGCCTGAACACTGAAGCTTTCTTT. The whole variable domain, remainder taken from reference TRBV28 and TRBJ1-1, is DVKVTQSSRYLVKRTGEKVFLECVQDMDHENMFWYRQDPGLGLRLIYFSYDVKMKEKGDIPEGYSVSREKKERFSLILESASTNQTSMYLCASSRQGLNTEAFFGQGTRLTVV.

The chain joins TRBV5-1 to TRBJ1-1; 7 bases line up with TRBD1. The germline V gene has CDR1 SGHRS and CDR2 YFSETQ. This CDR3 is built from 16 residues. V shed 1 base and J 7 bases; nucleotides not matched to a gene: 13. The CDR3 DNA follows: TGCGCCAGCAGCTTGACGGGCCTAGACAGGGACGATGAAGCTTTCTTT. Residues: CASSLTGLDRDDEAFF.

V is TRBV9 and J is TRBJ1-2; D is perhaps TRBD1 (5 bases). CDR3 length: 15 residues. CDR1 and CDR2 from the germline V gene are SGDLS and YYNGEE. V lost 1 base and J lost 0, with 10 bases in between. Written as DNA, the CDR3 is TGTGCCAGCAGCGTAATGACAGAAGCTAACTATGGCTACACCTTC. Its protein is CASSVMTEANYGYTF.

The rearrangement links TRBV5-4 to TRBJ1-2; D unresolved. The CDR3 extends over 12 amino acids. The ends were cut back, 0 bases at V and 13 bases at J, with 13 bases in the middle. Germline values: CDR1 SGHNT, CDR2 YYREEE (reference sequence). The CDR3 nucleotides read TGTGCCAGCAGCTTGGTGAATCTGGAGCTCACCTTC. Residues: CASSLVNLELTF.

This clone was counted many times. The V and J genes are TRBV19 and TRBJ1-2; 9 nucleotides agree with TRBD1. V lost 5 bases and J lost 7; bases outside the gene matches: 11. Germline V gene data show CDR1 as LNHDA and CDR2 as SQIVND (reference sequence). This CDR3 is built from 15 residues. The CDR3 spells CASSAPRRDRVGYTF. CDR3 bases: TGTGCCAGTAGTGCCCCCCGCCGGGACAGGGTTGGCTACACCTTC.

This clone was observed once. The chain couples TRBV29-1 to TRBJ1-5; 8 bases agree with TRBD1. The CDR3 is 12 amino acids. Germline V gene lookup returns CDR1 SQVTM and CDR2 ANQGSEA. After removal of 7 bases from V and 4 bases from J, the junction contained 3 bases not matched to a gene. CDR3 in DNA: TGCAGCGCTGGGGACAGGAATCAGCCCCAGCATTTT. Encoded protein: CSAGDRNQPQHF.

This clone occurred once. The chain combines TRBV4-1 with TRBJ1-2; maybe TRBD1 (5 bases). CDR3 length: 16 residues. Germline V gene sequence: CDR1 MGHRA, CDR2 YSYEKL. Trimming removed 4 bases from V and 4 bases from J, with 19 bases in between. This chain's CDR3 is CASSPTRAGMRYGYTF. CDR3 bases: TGCGCCAGCAGCCCAACCCGCGCAGGGATGCGCTATGGCTACACCTTC.

The chain uses TRBV28 and TRBJ1-5; 7 bases align to TRBD1. Trimming cost V 7 bases and J 5 bases; bases outside gene matches: 11. Looked up from germline, CDR1 is MDHEN and CDR2 is SYDVKM. The CDR3 has 15 residues. The CDR3 DNA follows: TGTGCCAGCATATTGAGGGGGCTAGGCGATCAGCCCCAGCATTTT. This encodes CASILRGLGDQPQHF.

The V gene is TRBV4-1, the J gene TRBJ2-1; no reliable D call. The CDR3 extends over 12 amino acids. Germline CDR1 MGHRA, CDR2 YSYEKL. Trimming left V 4 bases short and J 4 bases short, with 5 bases between. CDR3 bases: TGCGCCAGCAGCCCCTTTTACAATGAGCAGTTCTTC. Amino acid sequence: CASSPFYNEQFF.

The chain couples TRBV27 to TRBJ1-5; tentative D call: TRBD1 (6 bases). CDR1 is MNHEY and CDR2 is SMNVEV in the germline V gene (reference sequence). The length of the CDR3 is 14 residues. Trimming cost V 6 bases and J 0 bases, with 9 bases left between them. The CDR3 loop is CASRATGSNQPQHF. The CDR3 nucleotides are TGTGCCAGCAGGGCGACAGGTAGCAATCAGCCCCAGCATTTT.

The rearrangement uses TRBV5-8 and TRBJ2-3; possibly TRBD2 for D (5 bases). The CDR3 is made up of 15 amino acids. Germline CDR1 and CDR2: SGHTS and YDEGEE. Between the trimmed V and J ends, which lost 0 bases and 4 bases, there was a span of 12 bases. In DNA form, the CDR3 reads TGTGCCAGCAGCTTGGGCGGGTCTCGTGCAGATACGCAGTATTTT. This sequence encodes CASSLGGSRADTQYF.

The chain couples TRBV7-9 to TRBJ2-7; the D gene is possibly TRBD2 (5 bases). CDR1 is SEHNR and CDR2 is FQNEAQ in the germline V gene (reference sequence). The V end was cut by 1 base, the J end by 2 bases, with 9 bases between. This CDR3 has 14 amino acids. CDR3 loop: CASSLGGRTYEQYF. CDR3 nucleotide sequence: TGTGCCAGCAGCTTAGGAGGGCGAACCTACGAGCAGTACTTC.

The V and J genes are TRBV7-9 and TRBJ1-1; D is perhaps TRBD1 (5 bases). The V end lost 6 bases, the J end lost 1 base, and 9 bases lay between the germline ends. The CDR3 has 13 amino acids. Germline CDR1 SEHNR, CDR2 FQNEAQ (reference sequence). In nucleotides, the CDR3 is TGTGCCAGCAGGGCGGGGACGAACACTGAAGCTTTCTTT. Amino acids: CASRAGTNTEAFF.

The chain links TRBV6-6 to TRBJ1-6; D is perhaps TRBD1 (5 bases). V lost 6 bases to trimming and J lost 6 bases, with 9 bases between them. Per the germline V gene, CDR1 is MNHNY and CDR2 is SVGAGI (reference sequence). This CDR3 comprises 13 residues. The DNA for the CDR3 is TGTGCCAGCAGAATACAGGCTAATTCACCCCTCCACTTT. Translated: CASRIQANSPLHF.

The chain recombines TRBV7-6 with TRBJ2-7, with a tentative D call TRBD1 (6 bases). The V gene lost 6 bases and the J gene lost 5 bases, with 14 bases spanning the gap. From germline, CDR1 is SGHVS and CDR2 FNYEAQ. The CDR3 is made up of 13 amino acids. CDR3 sequence: CASSTGLLDEQYF. The CDR3 DNA follows: TGTGCCAGCAGTACAGGGTTACTGGACGAGCAGTACTTC.

This chain uses TRBV6-5 with TRBJ1-6, with no clear D. Trimming took off 4 bases at V and 5 bases at J, with 9 bases between the two ends. CDR1 and CDR2 (germline): MNHEY, SVGAGI. This CDR3 contains 14 residues. The CDR3 protein is CASSWAGDNSPLHF. The DNA for the CDR3 is TGTGCCAGCAGTTGGGCCGGCGATAATTCACCCCTCCACTTT.

About this clone itself: With a much larger clone just one base away, this may be a read error. The same CDR3 also results from other DNA sequences found in this sample. The chain joins TRBV4-1 to TRBJ1-5; 10 bases line up with TRBD1. The CDR3 contains 16 residues. Germline V lookup: CDR1 MGHRA, CDR2 YSYEKL. V shed 0 bases, J shed 4 bases, and the junction held 3 bases outside the gene matches. This CDR3 is CASSQDRGQGNQPQHF. The CDR3 DNA is TGCGCCAGCAGCCAAGATAGGGGACAGGGGAATCAGCCCCAGCATTTT.